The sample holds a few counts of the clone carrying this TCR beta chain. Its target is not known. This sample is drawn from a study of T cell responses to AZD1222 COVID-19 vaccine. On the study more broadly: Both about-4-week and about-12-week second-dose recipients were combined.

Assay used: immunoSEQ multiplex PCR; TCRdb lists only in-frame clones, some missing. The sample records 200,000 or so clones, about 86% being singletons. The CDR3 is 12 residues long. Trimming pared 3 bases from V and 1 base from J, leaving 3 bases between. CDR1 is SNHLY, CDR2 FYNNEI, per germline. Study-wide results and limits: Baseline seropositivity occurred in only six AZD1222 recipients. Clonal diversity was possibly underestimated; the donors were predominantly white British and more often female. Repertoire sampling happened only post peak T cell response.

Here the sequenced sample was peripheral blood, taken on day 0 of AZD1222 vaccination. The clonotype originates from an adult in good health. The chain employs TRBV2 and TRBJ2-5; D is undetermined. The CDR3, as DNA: TGTGCCAGCAGTGACAGCCAAGAGACCCAGTACTTC. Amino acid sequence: CASSDSQETQYF.